Listed below are T cell receptor beta chains from one sample, sequenced in a study of T cells in Graves' hyperthyroidism and ophthalmopathy. TCRdb reanalysed the multiplex PCR reads using MiXCR and keeps one entry per CDR3 protein. The sample carries hundreds of thousands of distinct CDR3 sequences, approximately 19% recorded once. Material for sequencing was blood. The receptors were gathered from a woman aged 45 to 65 with Graves' hyperthyroidism that later progressed to Graves' ophthalmopathy. Each CDR3 is given with its conserved first and last residue. Each record gives: V gene, clone size, J gene, D gene, CDR3 protein, CDR3 DNA. The D gene is left open where the match is weak. Clone sizes are given selectively: once, few, many, or a class where the clone is expanded.

>TRBV19|NA|TRBJ1-4|NA
CASIKTPGLSNEKLFF
TGTGCCAGTATCAAAACGCCGGGACTAAGTAATGAAAAACTGTTTTTT
>TRBV29-1|NA|TRBJ2-7|TRBD1
CSVLKDRARYYEQYF
TGCAGCGTTCTGAAAGACAGGGCCCGCTACTACGAGCAGTACTTC
>TRBV27|NA|TRBJ2-3|NA
CASSSLLYDTQYF
TGTGCCAGCAGTTCCCTGCTTTACGATACGCAGTATTTT
>TRBV5-4|NA|TRBJ1-6|NA
CASSAIGEYSPLHF
TGTGCCAGCAGCGCGATAGGGGAGTACTCACCCCTCCACTTT
>TRBV5-1|many|TRBJ2-1|TRBD2
CASSSLAESSYNEQFF
TGCGCCAGCAGCTCACTAGCGGAGAGCTCCTACAATGAGCAGTTCTTC
>TRBV12-3/TRBV12-4|NA|TRBJ2-5|NA
CASSFSGPKGTQYF
TGTGCCAGCAGTTTCAGCGGGCCAAAGGGGACCCAGTACTTC
>TRBV20-1|NA|TRBJ1-5|TRBD1
CSATDRGPYQPQHF
TGCAGTGCGACGGACAGGGGGCCGTATCAGCCCCAGCATTTT
>TRBV7-2|NA|TRBJ1-1|NA
CASSLIGLGHTEAFF
TGTGCCAGCAGCTTAATAGGCCTTGGGCACACTGAAGCTTTCTTT
>TRBV19|NA|TRBJ1-1|NA
CASSPLGGATEAFF
TGTGCCAGTAGTCCCCTTGGGGGGGCTACTGAAGCTTTCTTT
>TRBV30|few|TRBJ1-1|NA
CAWSVRVMNTEAFF
TGTGCCTGGAGTGTACGCGTTATGAACACTGAAGCTTTCTTT
>TRBV15|few|TRBJ2-3|NA
CATSRDFPLLAGASTDTQYF
TGTGCCACCAGCAGAGATTTCCCCCTTCTAGCCGGCGCTAGCACAGATACGCAGTATTTT
>TRBV13|many|TRBJ1-4|NA
CASSFRGGVEKLFF
TGTGCCAGCAGCTTCCGCGGGGGGGTAGAAAAACTGTTTTTT
>TRBV6-2/TRBV6-3|few|TRBJ2-1|TRBD1
CASSSDRGVYNEQFF
TGTGCCAGCAGTTCGGACAGGGGGGTCTACAATGAGCAGTTCTTC
>TRBV7-9|many|TRBJ2-5|TRBD1
CASSAWTGGPTHQETQYF
TGTGCCAGCAGCGCCTGGACAGGGGGCCCGACCCACCAAGAGACCCAGTACTTC
>TRBV12-3/TRBV12-4|NA|TRBJ1-5|NA
CASSFGGPGNQPQHF
TGTGCCAGCAGTTTCGGAGGGCCGGGCAATCAGCCCCAGCATTTT
>TRBV6-5|many|TRBJ2-1|TRBD1
CASSYGTGFYNEQFF
TGTGCCAGCAGTTACGGGACAGGTTTCTACAATGAGCAGTTCTTC
>TRBV28|NA|TRBJ1-2|NA
CASSSTLTPNYGYTF
TGTGCCAGCAGTTCCACCTTGACACCTAACTATGGCTACACCTTC
>TRBV4-1|many|TRBJ1-1|NA
CASSQARITEAFF
TGCGCCAGCAGCCAAGCCCGGATCACTGAAGCTTTCTTT
>TRBV27|many|TRBJ1-5|NA
CASSFFGGSEPQHF
TGTGCCAGCAGTTTTTTCGGGGGCTCTGAGCCCCAGCATTTT
>TRBV20-1|many|TRBJ2-1|NA
CSARLATPSYNEQFF
TGCAGTGCTAGATTAGCGACCCCCTCCTACAATGAGCAGTTCTTC
>TRBV5-5|few|TRBJ1-6|NA
CASSSLMSSYNSPLHF
TGTGCCAGCAGCTCGTTGATGAGCTCCTATAATTCACCCCTCCACTTT
>TRBV6-9|NA|TRBJ2-1|TRBD2
CASSSTSGGAKQFF
TGTGCCAGCAGTTCGACTAGCGGGGGAGCAAAACAGTTCTTC
>TRBV5-1|NA|TRBJ1-1|NA
CASRFSTGNEAFF
TGCGCCAGCAGATTCTCCACTGGGAATGAAGCTTTCTTT
>TRBV10-1|few|TRBJ2-1|NA
CASSDDRWDNEQFF
TGCGCCAGCAGTGATGACAGGTGGGACAATGAGCAGTTCTTC
>TRBV2|many|TRBJ2-1|NA
CASSNGGGSYNEQFF
TGTGCCAGCAGTAACGGTGGCGGTTCCTACAATGAGCAGTTCTTC
>TRBV6-1|NA|TRBJ2-7|NA
CASRPLILSPVEQYF
TGTGCCAGCAGACCACTGATTCTATCACCCGTCGAGCAGTACTTC
>TRBV10-3|NA|TRBJ2-3|NA
CATDPAGASVTDTQYF
TGTGCCACCGATCCCGCGGGGGCCTCGGTTACAGATACGCAGTATTTT
>TRBV10-3|NA|TRBJ1-1|NA
CAISESGPRNTEAFF
TGTGCCATCAGTGAGTCGGGACCCCGGAACACTGAAGCTTTCTTT
>TRBV7-9|few|TRBJ2-1|TRBD2
CASSFTSGEQFF
TGTGCCAGCAGCTTCACTAGCGGGGAGCAGTTCTTC
>TRBV5-1|NA|TRBJ2-2|NA
CASSLGAGSNTGELFF
TGCGCCAGCAGCTTGGGCGCAGGATCGAACACCGGGGAGCTGTTTTTT
>TRBV19|few|TRBJ1-5|NA
CASSPLWGARDQPQHF
TGTGCCAGTAGCCCTCTGTGGGGGGCCCGTGATCAGCCCCAGCATTTT